This T cell receptor beta chain was observed in a study of T cells after posttransplantation cyclophosphamide. Broader study findings: Donor CD8+ memory clones often dominated recipient blood repertoires at later times. After PTCy, TRB diversity resembled that of CNI/methotrexate controls.

The CDR3 length is 14 residues. Germline V gives CDR1 SGHNT, CDR2 YYREEE (reference sequence). The V end lost 4 bases, the J end lost 1 base, and 12 bases lay between the germline ends. TCRdb keeps only in-frame clones here, not all; method: immunoSEQ multiplex PCR. The sample comprises under 75,000 clones, roughly 93% of which are singletons, and 2.5% to 3% rests with the top ten. Regarding this clone: Antigen unknown.

The related graft donor's blood sample was taken on the day of bone marrow donation. The origin of this receptor is a woman in her twenties or thirties in good health and a related stem cell transplant donor. Material for sequencing was PBMCs. The rearrangement uses TRBV5-4 and TRBJ2-7, with D perhaps TRBD1 (5 bases). The CDR3 protein is CASSQGGRSYEQYF. The CDR3 bases are TGTGCCAGCAGCCAGGGCGGCAGATCCTACGAGCAGTACTTC. The whole variable domain, filled in from reference TRBV5-4 and TRBJ2-7, reads ETGVTQSPTHLIKTRGQQVTLRCSSQSGHNTVSWYQQALGQGPQFIFQYYREEENGRGNFPPRFSGLQFPNYSSELNVNALELDDSALYLCASSQGGRSYEQYFGPGTRLTVT.